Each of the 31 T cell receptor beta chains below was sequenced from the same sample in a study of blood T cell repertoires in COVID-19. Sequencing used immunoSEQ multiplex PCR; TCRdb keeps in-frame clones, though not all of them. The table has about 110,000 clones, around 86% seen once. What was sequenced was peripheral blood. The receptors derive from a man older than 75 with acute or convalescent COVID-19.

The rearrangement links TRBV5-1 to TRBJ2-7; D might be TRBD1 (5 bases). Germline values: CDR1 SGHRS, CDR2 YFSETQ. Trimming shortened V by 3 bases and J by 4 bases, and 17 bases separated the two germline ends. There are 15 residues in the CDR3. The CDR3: CASSSQQVGMYEQYF. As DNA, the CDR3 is TGCGCCAGCAGCTCCCAACAGGTAGGGATGTACGAGCAGTACTTC.

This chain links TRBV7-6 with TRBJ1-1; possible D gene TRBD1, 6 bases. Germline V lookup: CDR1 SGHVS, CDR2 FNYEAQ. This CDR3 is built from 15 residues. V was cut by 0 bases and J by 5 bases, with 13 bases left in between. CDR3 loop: CASSLALGGRTEAFF. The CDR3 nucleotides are TGTGCCAGCAGCTTAGCGTTAGGGGGAAGGACTGAAGCTTTCTTT. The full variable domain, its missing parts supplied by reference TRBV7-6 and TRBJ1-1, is GAGVSQSPRYKVTKRGQDVALRCDPISGHVSLYWYRQALGQGPEFLTYFNYEAQQDKSGLPNDRFSAERPEGSISTLTIQRTEQRDSAMYRCASSLALGGRTEAFFGQGTRLTVV.

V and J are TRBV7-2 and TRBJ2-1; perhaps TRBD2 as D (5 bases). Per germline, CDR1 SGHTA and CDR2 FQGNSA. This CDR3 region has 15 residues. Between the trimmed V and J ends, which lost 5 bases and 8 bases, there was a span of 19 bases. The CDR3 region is CASSASRLAGDEQFF. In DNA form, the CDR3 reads TGTGCCAGCAGCGCTTCCCGACTGGCGGGCGATGAGCAGTTCTTC.

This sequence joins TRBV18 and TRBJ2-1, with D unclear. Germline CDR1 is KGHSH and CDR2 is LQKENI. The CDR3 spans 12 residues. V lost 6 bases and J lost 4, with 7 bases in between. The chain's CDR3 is CASSFTYNEQFF. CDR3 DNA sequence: TGTGCCAGCTCCTTCACTTACAATGAGCAGTTCTTC. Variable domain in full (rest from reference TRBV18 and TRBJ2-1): NAGVMQNPRHLVRRRGQEARLRCSPMKGHSHVYWYRQLPEEGLKFMVYLQKENIIDESGMPKERFSAEFPKEGPSILRIQQVVRGDSAAYFCASSFTYNEQFFGPGTRLTVL.

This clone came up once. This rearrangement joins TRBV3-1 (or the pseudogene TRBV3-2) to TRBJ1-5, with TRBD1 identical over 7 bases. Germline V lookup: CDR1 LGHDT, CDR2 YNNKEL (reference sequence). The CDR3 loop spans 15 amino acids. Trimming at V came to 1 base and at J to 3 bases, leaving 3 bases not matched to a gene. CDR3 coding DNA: TGTGCCAGCAGCCAAGGGACAGGTATCAATCAGCCCCAGCATTTT. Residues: CASSQGTGINQPQHF.

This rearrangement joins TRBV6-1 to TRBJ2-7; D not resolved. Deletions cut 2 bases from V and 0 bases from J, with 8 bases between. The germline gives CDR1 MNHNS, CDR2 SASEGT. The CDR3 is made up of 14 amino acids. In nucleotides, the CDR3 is TGTGCCAGCAGTGAACAGCGCAGCTCCTACGAGCAGTACTTC. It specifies CASSEQRSSYEQYF.

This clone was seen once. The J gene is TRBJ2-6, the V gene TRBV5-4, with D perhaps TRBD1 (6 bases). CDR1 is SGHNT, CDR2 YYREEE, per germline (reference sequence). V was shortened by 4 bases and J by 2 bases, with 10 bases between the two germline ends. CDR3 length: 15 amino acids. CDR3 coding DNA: TGTGCCAGCAGCGTGGACAGAGCTGGGGCCAACGTCCTGACTTTC. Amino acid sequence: CASSVDRAGANVLTF.

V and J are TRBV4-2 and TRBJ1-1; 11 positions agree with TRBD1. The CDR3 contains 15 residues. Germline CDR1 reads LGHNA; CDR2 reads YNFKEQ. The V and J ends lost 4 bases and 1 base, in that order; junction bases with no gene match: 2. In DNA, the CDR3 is TGTGCCAGCAGCCGGGGACAGGGGGAGAACACTGAAGCTTTCTTT. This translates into CASSRGQGENTEAFF.

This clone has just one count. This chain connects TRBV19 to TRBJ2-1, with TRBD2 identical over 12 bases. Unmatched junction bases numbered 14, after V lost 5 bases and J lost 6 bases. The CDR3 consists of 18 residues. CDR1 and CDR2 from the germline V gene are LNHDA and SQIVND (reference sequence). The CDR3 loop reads CASSPDTGTSGWGNEQFF. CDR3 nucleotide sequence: TGTGCCAGTAGTCCGGATACCGGGACTAGCGGGTGGGGCAATGAGCAGTTCTTC.

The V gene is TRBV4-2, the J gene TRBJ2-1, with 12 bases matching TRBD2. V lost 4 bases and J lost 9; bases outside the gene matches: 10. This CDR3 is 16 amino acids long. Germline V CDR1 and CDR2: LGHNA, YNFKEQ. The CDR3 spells CASSREGLAGGSEQFF. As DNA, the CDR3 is TGTGCCAGCAGCCGGGAGGGGCTAGCGGGAGGGAGTGAGCAGTTCTTC.

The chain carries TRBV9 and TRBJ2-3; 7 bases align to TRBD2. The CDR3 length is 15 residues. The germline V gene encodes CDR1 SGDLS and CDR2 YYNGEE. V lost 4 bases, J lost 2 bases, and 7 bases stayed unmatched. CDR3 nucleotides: TGTGCCAGCAGCCCTACCGGGGACTACACAGATACGCAGTATTTT. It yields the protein CASSPTGDYTDTQYF.

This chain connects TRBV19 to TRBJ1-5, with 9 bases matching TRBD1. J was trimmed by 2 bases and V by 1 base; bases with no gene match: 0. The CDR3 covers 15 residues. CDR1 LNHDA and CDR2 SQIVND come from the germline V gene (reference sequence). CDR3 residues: CASSIGDRGNQPQHF. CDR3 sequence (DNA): TGTGCCAGTAGTATAGGGGACAGGGGCAATCAGCCCCAGCATTTT.

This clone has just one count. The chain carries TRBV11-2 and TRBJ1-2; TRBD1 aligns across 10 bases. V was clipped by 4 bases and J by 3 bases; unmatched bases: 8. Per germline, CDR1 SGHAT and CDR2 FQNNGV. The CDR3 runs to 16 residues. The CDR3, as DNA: TGTGCCAGCAGCTCAAGGGGTGGACAGGGGGACTATGGCTACACCTTC. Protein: CASSSRGGQGDYGYTF.

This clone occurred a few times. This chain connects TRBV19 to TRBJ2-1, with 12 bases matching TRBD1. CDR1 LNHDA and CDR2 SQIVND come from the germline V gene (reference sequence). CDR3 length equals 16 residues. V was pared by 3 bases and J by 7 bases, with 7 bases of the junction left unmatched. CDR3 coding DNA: TGTGCCAGTAGTATTTTGGGGACAGGGGGCATGAATGAGCAGTTCTTC. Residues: CASSILGTGGMNEQFF.

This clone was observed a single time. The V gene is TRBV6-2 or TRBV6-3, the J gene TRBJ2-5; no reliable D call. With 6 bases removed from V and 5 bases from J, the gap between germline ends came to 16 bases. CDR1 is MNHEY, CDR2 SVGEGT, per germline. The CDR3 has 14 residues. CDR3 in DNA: TGTGCCAGCAGCCCCAGGCGTGGGTTGGAGACCCAGTACTTC. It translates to CASSPRRGLETQYF.

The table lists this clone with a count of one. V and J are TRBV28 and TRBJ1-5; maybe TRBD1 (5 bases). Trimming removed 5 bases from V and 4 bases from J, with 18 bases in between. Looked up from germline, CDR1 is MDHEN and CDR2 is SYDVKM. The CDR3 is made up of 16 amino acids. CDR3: CASSTPSTPGNQPQHF. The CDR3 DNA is TGTGCCAGCAGTACTCCGTCCACCCCAGGGAATCAGCCCCAGCATTTT.

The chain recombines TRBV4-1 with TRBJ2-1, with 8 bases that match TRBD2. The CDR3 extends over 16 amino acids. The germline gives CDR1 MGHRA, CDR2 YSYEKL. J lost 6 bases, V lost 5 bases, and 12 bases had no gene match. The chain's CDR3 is CASSGRSGSGSNEQFF. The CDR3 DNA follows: TGCGCCAGCAGCGGACGAAGCGGGAGCGGCTCCAATGAGCAGTTCTTC.

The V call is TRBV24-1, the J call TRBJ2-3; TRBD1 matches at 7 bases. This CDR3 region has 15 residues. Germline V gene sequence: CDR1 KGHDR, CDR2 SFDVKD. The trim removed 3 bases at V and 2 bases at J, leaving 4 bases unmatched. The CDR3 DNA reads TGTGCCACCAGTGATCCGGGACAGATCACAGATACGCAGTATTTT. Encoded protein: CATSDPGQITDTQYF.

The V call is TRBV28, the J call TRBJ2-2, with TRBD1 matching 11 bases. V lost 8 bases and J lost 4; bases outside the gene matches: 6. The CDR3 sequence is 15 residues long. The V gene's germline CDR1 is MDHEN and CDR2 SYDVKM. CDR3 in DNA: TGTGCCAGCGTACCGGGACAGGGGGGCACCGGGGAGCTGTTTTTT. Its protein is CASVPGQGGTGELFF.

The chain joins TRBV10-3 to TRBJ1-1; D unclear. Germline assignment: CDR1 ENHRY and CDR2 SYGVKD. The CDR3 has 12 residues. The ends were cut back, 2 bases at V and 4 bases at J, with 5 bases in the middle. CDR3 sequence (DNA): TGTGCCATCAGTGAGAGAGCCACTGAAGCTTTCTTT. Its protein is CAISERATEAFF.

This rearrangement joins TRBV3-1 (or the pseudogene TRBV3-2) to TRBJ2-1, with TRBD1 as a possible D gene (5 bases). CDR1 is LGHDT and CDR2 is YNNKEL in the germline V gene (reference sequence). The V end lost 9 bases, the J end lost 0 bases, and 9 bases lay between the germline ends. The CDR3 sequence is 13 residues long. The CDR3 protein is CARGASSYNEQFF. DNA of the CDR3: TGTGCCAGAGGGGCCAGCTCCTACAATGAGCAGTTCTTC.

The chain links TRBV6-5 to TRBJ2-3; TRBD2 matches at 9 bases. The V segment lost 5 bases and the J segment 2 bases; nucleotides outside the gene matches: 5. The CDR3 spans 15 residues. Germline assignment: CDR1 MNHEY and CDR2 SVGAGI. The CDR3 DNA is TGTGCCAGCAGTCTTCTAGCGGGGACCACAGATACGCAGTATTTT. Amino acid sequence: CASSLLAGTTDTQYF.

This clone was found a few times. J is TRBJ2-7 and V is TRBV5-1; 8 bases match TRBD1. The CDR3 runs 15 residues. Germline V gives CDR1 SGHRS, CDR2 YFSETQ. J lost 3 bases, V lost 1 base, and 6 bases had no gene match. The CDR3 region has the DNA TGCGCCAGCAGCTTGTCGGACAGGGCCATCTACGAGCAGTACTTC. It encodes CASSLSDRAIYEQYF.

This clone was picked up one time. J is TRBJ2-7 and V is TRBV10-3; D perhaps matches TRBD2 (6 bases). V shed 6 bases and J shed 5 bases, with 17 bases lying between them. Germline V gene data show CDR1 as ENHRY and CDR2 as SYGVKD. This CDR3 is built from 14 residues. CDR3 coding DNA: TGTGCCATCAGCCGGACACCGGGAGTCGACGAGCAGTACTTC. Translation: CAISRTPGVDEQYF.

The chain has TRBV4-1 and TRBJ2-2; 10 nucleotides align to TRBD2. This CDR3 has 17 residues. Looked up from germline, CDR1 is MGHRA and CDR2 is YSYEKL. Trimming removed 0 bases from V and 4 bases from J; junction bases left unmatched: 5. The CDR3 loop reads CASSQEQAGGITGELFF. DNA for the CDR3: TGCGCCAGCAGCCAAGAGCAAGCGGGAGGGATCACCGGGGAGCTGTTTTTT.

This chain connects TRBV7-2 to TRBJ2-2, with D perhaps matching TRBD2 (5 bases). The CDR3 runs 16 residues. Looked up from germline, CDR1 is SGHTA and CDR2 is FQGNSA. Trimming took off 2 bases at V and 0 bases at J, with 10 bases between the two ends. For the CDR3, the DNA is TGTGCCAGCAGCTTACTCGGACTCTCGAACACCGGGGAGCTGTTTTTT. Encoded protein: CASSLLGLSNTGELFF.

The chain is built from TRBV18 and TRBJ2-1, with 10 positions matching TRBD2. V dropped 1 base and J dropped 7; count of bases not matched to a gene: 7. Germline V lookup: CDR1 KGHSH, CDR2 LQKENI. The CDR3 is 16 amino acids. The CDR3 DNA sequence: TGTGCCAGCTCACCACGCCTAGCGGGAGACGAGAATGAGCAGTTCTTC. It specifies CASSPRLAGDENEQFF.

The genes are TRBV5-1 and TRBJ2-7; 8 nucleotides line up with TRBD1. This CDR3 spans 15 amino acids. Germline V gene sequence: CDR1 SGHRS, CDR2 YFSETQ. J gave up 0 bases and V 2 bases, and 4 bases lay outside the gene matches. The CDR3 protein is CASSLQGVNSYEQYF. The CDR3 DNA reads TGCGCCAGCAGCTTACAGGGGGTCAACTCCTACGAGCAGTACTTC.

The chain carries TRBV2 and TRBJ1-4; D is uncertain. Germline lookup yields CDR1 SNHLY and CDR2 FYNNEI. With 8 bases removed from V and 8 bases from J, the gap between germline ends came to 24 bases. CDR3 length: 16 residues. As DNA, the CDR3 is TGTGCCAGCGAGTTACCACCGGGAGCAGGTAGCGAAAAACTGTTTTTT. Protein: CASELPPGAGSEKLFF. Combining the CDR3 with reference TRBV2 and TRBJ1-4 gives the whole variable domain EPEVTQTPSHQVTQMGQEVILRCVPISNHLYFYWYRQILGQKVEFLVSFYNNEISEKSEIFDDQFSVERPDGSNFTLKIRSTKLEDSAMYFCASELPPGAGSEKLFFGSGTQLSVL.

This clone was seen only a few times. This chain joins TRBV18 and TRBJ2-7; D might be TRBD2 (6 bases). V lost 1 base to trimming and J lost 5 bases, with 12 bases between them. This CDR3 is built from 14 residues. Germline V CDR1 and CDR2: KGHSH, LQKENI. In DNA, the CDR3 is TGTGCCAGCTCACCACTTGAGGGGAGGAACGAGCAGTACTTC. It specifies CASSPLEGRNEQYF.

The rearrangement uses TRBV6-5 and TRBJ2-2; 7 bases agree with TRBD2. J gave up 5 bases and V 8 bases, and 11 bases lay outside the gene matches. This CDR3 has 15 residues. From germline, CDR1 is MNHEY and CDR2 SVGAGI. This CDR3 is CASRMGREFTGELFF. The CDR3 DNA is TGTGCCAGCCGAATGGGGCGGGAGTTTACCGGGGAGCTGTTTTTT.